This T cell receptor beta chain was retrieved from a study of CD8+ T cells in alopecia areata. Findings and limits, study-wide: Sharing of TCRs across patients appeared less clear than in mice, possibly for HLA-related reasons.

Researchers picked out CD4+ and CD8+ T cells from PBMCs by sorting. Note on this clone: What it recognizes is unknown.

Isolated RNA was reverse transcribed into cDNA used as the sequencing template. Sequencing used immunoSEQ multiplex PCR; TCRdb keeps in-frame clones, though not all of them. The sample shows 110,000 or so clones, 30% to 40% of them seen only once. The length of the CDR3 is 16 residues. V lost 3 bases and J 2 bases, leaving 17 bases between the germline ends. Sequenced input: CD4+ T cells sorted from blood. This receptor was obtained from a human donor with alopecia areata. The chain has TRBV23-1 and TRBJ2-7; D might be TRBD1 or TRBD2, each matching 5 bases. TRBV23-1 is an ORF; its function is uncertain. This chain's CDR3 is CASSQPRGCLPYEQYF. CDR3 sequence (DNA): TGCGCCAGCAGTCAGCCGAGGGGTTGCCTCCCCTACGAGCAGTACTTC.